A selection of T cell receptor beta chains follows, all from one sample in a study of shared clonotypes between healthy human individuals. Profiling relied on immunoSEQ multiplex PCR, and the TCRdb table lists in-frame clones only, not all of them. The data show around 2.1 million clones, approximately 94% seen once. Sequencing was done on a sample of naive CD4+ T cells sorted from blood. The source of these receptors is a man younger than 35 in good health. The CDR3 runs from the conserved cysteine through the conserved F or W. The order of the fields is D gene, J gene, clone size, V gene, CDR3 DNA, CDR3 protein. A D gene is named only where the DNA matches it firmly. Size is stated for part of the rows, as once, few or many counts, or as a class when the clone is expanded.

d_call: TRBD1
j_call: TRBJ1-5
clone_size: NA
v_call: TRBV19
cdr3_nt: TGTGCCAGTAAAGACAGGGTCTCTCAGCCCCAGCATTTT
cdr3_aa: CASKDRVSQPQHF

d_call: NA
j_call: TRBJ2-1
clone_size: NA
v_call: TRBV29-1
cdr3_nt: TGCAGCGCTCCGAGGGTGGGGCGGGAGCAGTTCTTC
cdr3_aa: CSAPRVGREQFF

d_call: TRBD2
j_call: TRBJ2-1
clone_size: NA
v_call: TRBV30
cdr3_nt: TGTGCCTGGGCTGGACTAGCCCCCAATGAGCAGTTCTTC
cdr3_aa: CAWAGLAPNEQFF

d_call: NA
j_call: TRBJ1-3
clone_size: NA
v_call: TRBV15
cdr3_nt: TGTGCCACCAGCAGAGAAAGGCAGGCTGGAAACACCATATATTTT
cdr3_aa: CATSRERQAGNTIYF

d_call: NA
j_call: TRBJ1-6
clone_size: NA
v_call: TRBV7-2
cdr3_nt: TGTGCCAGCAGGACAGTTTATTCACCCCTCCACTTT
cdr3_aa: CASRTVYSPLHF

d_call: NA
j_call: TRBJ1-4
clone_size: NA
v_call: TRBV25-1
cdr3_nt: TGTGCCAGCAGCCCGACAGCAACTAATGAAAAACTGTTTTTT
cdr3_aa: CASSPTATNEKLFF

d_call: NA
j_call: TRBJ2-2
clone_size: NA
v_call: TRBV9
cdr3_nt: TGTGCCAGCAGCGCCCAATCGAGGGGCCCGAACACCGGGGAGCTGTTTTTT
cdr3_aa: CASSAQSRGPNTGELFF

d_call: NA
j_call: TRBJ2-3
clone_size: NA
v_call: TRBV5-6
cdr3_nt: TGTGCCAGCAGCTTGTTAAGCACAGATACGCAGTATTTT
cdr3_aa: CASSLLSTDTQYF

d_call: TRBD2
j_call: TRBJ2-1
clone_size: few
v_call: TRBV19
cdr3_nt: TGTGCCAGTAGTGTCGGGACTAGCGGGAGAAATGAGCAGTTCTTC
cdr3_aa: CASSVGTSGRNEQFF

d_call: NA
j_call: TRBJ1-5
clone_size: NA
v_call: TRBV4-1
cdr3_nt: TGCGCCAGCAGCCAGGGACCAACCGGGGGGAGCAATCAGCCCCAGCATTTT
cdr3_aa: CASSQGPTGGSNQPQHF

d_call: NA
j_call: TRBJ2-7
clone_size: NA
v_call: TRBV7-9
cdr3_nt: TGTGCCAGCAGCTTAAATCTCCGGGGCGTACACCAGCAGTACTTC
cdr3_aa: CASSLNLRGVHQQYF

d_call: TRBD1
j_call: TRBJ1-5
clone_size: NA
v_call: TRBV6-4
cdr3_nt: TGTGCCAGCAGTGTAAGAGGCCACAGGGGCCGTTATAGCAATCAGCCCCAGCATTTT
cdr3_aa: CASSVRGHRGRYSNQPQHF

d_call: NA
j_call: TRBJ1-3
clone_size: NA
v_call: TRBV7-9
cdr3_nt: TGTGCCAGCAGCTCGCAGGGAAACACCATATATTTT
cdr3_aa: CASSSQGNTIYF

d_call: TRBD1
j_call: TRBJ1-5
clone_size: NA
v_call: TRBV4-1
cdr3_nt: TGCGCCAGCAGCCAAAGGGACAGTAATCAGCCCCAGCATTTT
cdr3_aa: CASSQRDSNQPQHF

d_call: TRBD1
j_call: TRBJ2-1
clone_size: NA
v_call: TRBV19
cdr3_nt: TGTGCCAGCCGGCCGGACAGGGAAAATGAGCAGTTCTTC
cdr3_aa: CASRPDRENEQFF

d_call: TRBD2
j_call: TRBJ2-2
clone_size: NA
v_call: TRBV29-1
cdr3_nt: TGCAGCGTTGAGGGGCGCGGGAGGAGCGGGGAGCTGTTTTTT
cdr3_aa: CSVEGRGRSGELFF

d_call: NA
j_call: TRBJ2-3
clone_size: NA
v_call: TRBV5-1
cdr3_nt: TGCGCCAGCAGCTTGGATGCCCGAGGCACAGATACGCAGTATTTT
cdr3_aa: CASSLDARGTDTQYF

d_call: TRBD1
j_call: TRBJ1-1
clone_size: once
v_call: TRBV5-1
cdr3_nt: TGCGCCAGCAGCTTGGCCCCTTTTCAAGGGGGCTGGACTGAAGCTTTCTTT
cdr3_aa: CASSLAPFQGGWTEAFF

d_call: TRBD2
j_call: TRBJ2-3
clone_size: NA
v_call: TRBV6-1
cdr3_nt: TGTGCCAGCAGTGAAGCTAGCGGGGGTGATACGCAGTATTTT
cdr3_aa: CASSEASGGDTQYF

d_call: NA
j_call: TRBJ1-2
clone_size: NA
v_call: TRBV2
cdr3_nt: TGTGCCAGCAGTGGGCGGGGTTCTAACTATGGCTACACCTTC
cdr3_aa: CASSGRGSNYGYTF

d_call: NA
j_call: TRBJ1-5
clone_size: NA
v_call: TRBV2
cdr3_nt: TGTGCCAGCAGTGAACGGGCCAGGGTCGATCAGCCCCAGCATTTT
cdr3_aa: CASSERARVDQPQHF

d_call: TRBD1
j_call: TRBJ1-1
clone_size: NA
v_call: TRBV28
cdr3_nt: TGTGCCACGGGGACAGTTATGAACACTGAAGCTTTCTTT
cdr3_aa: CATGTVMNTEAFF

d_call: NA
j_call: TRBJ2-7
clone_size: few
v_call: TRBV4-3
cdr3_nt: TGCGCCAGCAGCCAAGACAAAGGCTACGAGCAGTACTTC
cdr3_aa: CASSQDKGYEQYF

d_call: TRBD2
j_call: TRBJ2-1
clone_size: once
v_call: TRBV10-2
cdr3_nt: TGCGCCAGCAGAACTAGCGGGGCGTTAAATGAGCAGTTCTTC
cdr3_aa: CASRTSGALNEQFF

d_call: TRBD2
j_call: TRBJ2-3
clone_size: NA
v_call: TRBV2
cdr3_nt: TGTGCCAGCAGTGAATCCCTAGCGGGCCCTAGCACAGATACGCAGTATTTT
cdr3_aa: CASSESLAGPSTDTQYF

d_call: NA
j_call: TRBJ1-1
clone_size: few
v_call: TRBV7-2
cdr3_nt: TGTGCCAGCAGCTCCCTAGGGGGAGACACTGAAGCTTTCTTT
cdr3_aa: CASSSLGGDTEAFF

d_call: NA
j_call: TRBJ2-3
clone_size: NA
v_call: TRBV21-1
cdr3_nt: TGTGCCAGCAGCAAAATGCCGACCCCAAGCCCCACAGATACGCAGTATTTT
cdr3_aa: CASSKMPTPSPTDTQYF